The TCR beta chain under discussion was sequenced for a study of T cells in localized non-small cell lung cancer. Study-level findings and limits: Measurement of T cell clonality placed uninvolved adjacent lung highest, above the level in tumor. Appearances in adjacent lung were noted for a median approximately 61 of the top 100 tumor clones.

This clone was counted once. Its antigen is not identified. TCRdb keeps only in-frame clones here, not all; method: immunoSEQ multiplex PCR. The sample includes approximately 70,000 clones, 81% of them seen just once. The V gene's germline CDR1 is KGHSH and CDR2 LQKENI. The V end lost 2 bases, the J end lost 7 bases, and 12 bases lay between the germline ends. The CDR3 totals 14 residues. The input for sequencing was PBMCs, taken before any cancer treatment. The chain is built from TRBV18 and TRBJ1-5; perhaps TRBD1 as D (6 bases). This clonotype was obtained from a man aged 35-69 years with stage II lung adenocarcinoma. CDR3 bases: TGTGCCAGCTCACCAAAAACAGGGCTGCAGCCCCAGCATTTT. It yields the protein CASSPKTGLQPQHF. The full variable domain, with the rest looked up from reference TRBV18 and TRBJ1-5, is NAGVMQNPRHLVRRRGQEARLRCSPMKGHSHVYWYRQLPEEGLKFMVYLQKENIIDESGMPKERFSAEFPKEGPSILRIQQVVRGDSAAYFCASSPKTGLQPQHFGDGTRLSIL.